This T cell receptor beta chain was identified during a study of human CD8 memory T cell subsets. Regarding the study as a whole: Greater diversity in stem-like memory than precursor exhausted T cells was suggested by Chao1 estimates. In the comparison of repertoires, stem-like memory and precursor exhausted T cells overlapped only minimally.

Germline V gives CDR1 MNHNY, CDR2 SVGAGI (reference sequence). This CDR3 is built from 16 residues. This clonotype is identified as medium-sized (0.01 to 0.1%) from frequency. Its antigen is still unknown. It was negative magnetic separation that enriched the total CD8+ T cells. Extraction of RNA, which was performed with an RNeasy Mini Kit, drew on duplicate vials of 150,000 sorted CD8+ T cells per subset. Libraries of TCR beta chains were produced by 5' RACE (UMI-labeled). TCRdb re-called the 5' RACE reads; every CDR3 protein appears as one record, without DNA. The sample table sets out around 20,000 distinct CDR3 sequences.

The rearrangement links TRBV6-6 to TRBJ2-3; TCRdb calls TRBD1, which cannot be checked without DNA. This receptor was taken from a human donor in good health. Sequenced sample: CD8+ T cells from PBMCs. Here the CDR3 reads CASSYDRGSSTDTQYF.